Below, one TCR beta chain is given with its context. The antigen is not known. The V gene end was trimmed by 8 bases and the J gene end by 3 bases; junction bases not matched to a gene: 7. This CDR3 is 14 amino acids long. The germline V gene encodes CDR1 MNHEY and CDR2 SMNVEV (reference sequence). The sample originates from a study of shared clonotypes between healthy human individuals. Naive CD8 cells, CD45RO-negative and positively selected for CCR7, excluded terminally differentiated effector memory CD45RA+ cells. None of the donors, who were healthy HIV-negative adults, had recently had acute infections or vaccinations. All of the donors resided in Nashville, Tennessee, and each was a Caucasian adult. Authors' analysis steps: ImmunoSEQ junction-only sequences lacked quality scores, so their filtering differed. Profiling relied on immunoSEQ multiplex PCR, and the TCRdb table lists in-frame clones only, not all of them. V and J calls and clone size are as listed in that table; D and trimming were resolved from the DNA. The sample has some 2,100,000 clones, about 92% seen once.

Findings and caveats of the study: Memory subsets had estimated richness that was generally smaller than that of naive subsets.

Sequences were obtained from naive CD8+ T cells from PBMCs. This TCR was sampled from a man younger than 35 in good health. Some clones in this sample may be carry-over from other donors' samples. The chain employs TRBV27 and TRBJ2-3, with 8 bases identical to TRBD1. CDR3 DNA sequence: TGTGCCAGCGGCGACAGGGGCGCAACAGATACGCAGTATTTT. The encoded protein is CASGDRGATDTQYF.